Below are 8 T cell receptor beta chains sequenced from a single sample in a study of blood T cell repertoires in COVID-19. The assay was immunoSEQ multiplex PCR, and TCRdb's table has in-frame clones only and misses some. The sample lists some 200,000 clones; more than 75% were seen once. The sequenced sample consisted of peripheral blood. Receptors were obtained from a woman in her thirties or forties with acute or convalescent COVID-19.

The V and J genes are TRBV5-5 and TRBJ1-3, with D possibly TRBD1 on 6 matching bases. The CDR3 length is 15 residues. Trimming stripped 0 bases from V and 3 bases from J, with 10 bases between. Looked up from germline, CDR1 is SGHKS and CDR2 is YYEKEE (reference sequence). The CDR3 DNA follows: TGTGCCAGCAGCTTGGGCAGGGGAAGTGGAAACACCATATATTTT. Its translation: CASSLGRGSGNTIYF.

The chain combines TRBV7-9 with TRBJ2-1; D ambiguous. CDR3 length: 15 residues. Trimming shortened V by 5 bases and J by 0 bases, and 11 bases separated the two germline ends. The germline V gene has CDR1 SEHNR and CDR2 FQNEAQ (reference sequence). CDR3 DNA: TGTGCCAGCAGCACGATAGTGAGCTCCTACAATGAGCAGTTCTTC. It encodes CASSTIVSSYNEQFF.

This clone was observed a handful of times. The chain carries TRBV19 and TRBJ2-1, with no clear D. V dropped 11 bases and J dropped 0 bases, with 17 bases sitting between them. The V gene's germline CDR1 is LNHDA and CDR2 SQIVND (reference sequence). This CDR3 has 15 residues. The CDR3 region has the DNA TGTGCCTCCACCCCTTCCATTAGCTCCTACAATGAGCAGTTCTTC. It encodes CASTPSISSYNEQFF.

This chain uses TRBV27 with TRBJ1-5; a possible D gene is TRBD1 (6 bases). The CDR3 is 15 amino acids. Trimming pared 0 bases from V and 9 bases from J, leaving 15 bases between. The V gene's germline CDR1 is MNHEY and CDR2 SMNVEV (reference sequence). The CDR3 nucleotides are TGTGCCAGCAGTTTATCAGGGGGTATTCCTGGGCCCCAGCATTTT. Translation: CASSLSGGIPGPQHF.

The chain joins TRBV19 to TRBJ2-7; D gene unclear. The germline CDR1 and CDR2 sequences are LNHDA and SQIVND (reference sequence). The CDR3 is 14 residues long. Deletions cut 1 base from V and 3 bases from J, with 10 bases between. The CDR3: CASSIGFRYYEQYF. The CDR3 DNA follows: TGTGCCAGTAGTATAGGTTTTCGGTACTACGAGCAGTACTTC.

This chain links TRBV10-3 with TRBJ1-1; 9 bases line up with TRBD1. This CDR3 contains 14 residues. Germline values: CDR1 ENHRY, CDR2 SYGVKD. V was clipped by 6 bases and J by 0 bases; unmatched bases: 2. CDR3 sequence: CAIRGQGLNTEAFF. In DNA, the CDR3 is TGTGCCATCAGGGGACAGGGACTGAACACTGAAGCTTTCTTT.

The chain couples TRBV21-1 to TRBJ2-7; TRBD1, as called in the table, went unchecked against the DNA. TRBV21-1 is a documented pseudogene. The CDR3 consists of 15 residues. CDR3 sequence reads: CASSKGGQGAYEQYF. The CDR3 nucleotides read TGTGCCAGCAGCAAAGGTGGACAGGGGGCTTACGAGCAGTACTTC.

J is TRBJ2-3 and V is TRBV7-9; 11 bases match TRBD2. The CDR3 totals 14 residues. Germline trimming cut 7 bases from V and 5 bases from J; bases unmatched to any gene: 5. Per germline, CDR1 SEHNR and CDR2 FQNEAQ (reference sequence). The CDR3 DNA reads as TGTGCCAGCAATAGCGGGAGGGGTATAGATACGCAGTATTTT. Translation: CASNSGRGIDTQYF.